This entry describes one T cell receptor beta chain. The source of the sample is a study of early T cells in non-severe SARS-CoV-2 infection. The germline V and J ends were trimmed by 4 bases and 8 bases, with 12 bases remaining between them. Germline values: CDR1 SGHNT, CDR2 YYREEE (reference sequence). This CDR3 comprises 12 residues. MiXCR was run by TCRdb on the 5' RACE reads, yielding one entry per CDR3 protein. The profile shows tens of thousands of distinct CDR3 sequences, around 10% of them singletons. This receptor was obtained from an adult who was a healthcare worker with PCR-confirmed SARS-CoV-2 infection or an uninfected control (not recorded which). Sequencing input: whole blood. This chain joins TRBV5-4 and TRBJ1-1; tentative D call: TRBD1 (6 bases). The CDR3 protein is CASSQSGTEAFF. The CDR3 region has the DNA TGTGCCAGCAGCCAATCCGGGACAGAAGCTTTCTTT.